These T cell receptor beta chains were read from a single sample in a study of T cells after yellow fever vaccination. A single record per CDR3 protein comes from TCRdb applying MiXCR to the 5' RACE reads. The data contain approximately 330,000 distinct CDR3 sequences, approximately 12% of them singletons. Sequences were derived from CD4+ T cells sorted from PBMCs, sampled 15 days after the yellow fever booster vaccination. The source is a man aged 18 to 29 who received the YFV17D yellow fever vaccine. Each CDR3 is given with its conserved first and last residue. A D gene is named only where the DNA matches it firmly. The size entry is marked missing in some rows and otherwise reads once, few, many or a size class.

TRBV7-9	TRBJ2-2	NA	NA	CASTPPGELFF	TGTGCCAGCACCCCGCCCGGGGAGCTGTTTTTT
TRBV7-2	TRBJ2-3	NA	NA	CASSLGQELTDTQYF	TGTGCCAGCAGCTTAGGACAGGAACTCACAGATACGCAGTATTTT
TRBV11-2	TRBJ2-7	NA	NA	CASSLHEREYF	TGTGCCAGCAGCCTACACGAACGAGAGTACTTC
TRBV29-1	TRBJ2-1	few	NA	CSDRGARGDEQFF	TGCAGCGACCGCGGGGCTAGAGGGGATGAGCAGTTCTTC
TRBV7-8	TRBJ1-4	NA	NA	CASSRVPTNEKLFF	TGTGCCAGCAGCCGGGTCCCAACTAATGAAAAACTGTTTTTT
TRBV27	TRBJ1-5	few	TRBD1	CASSPRQGRNQPQHF	TGTGCCAGCAGTCCCCGACAGGGGCGCAATCAGCCCCAGCATTTT
TRBV11-2	TRBJ2-5	few	NA	CASSLDFGGETQYF	TGTGCCAGCAGCTTAGATTTCGGGGGTGAGACCCAGTACTTC
TRBV24-1	TRBJ2-1	NA	TRBD1	CATSRTGSYNEQFF	TGTGCCACCAGTAGGACAGGCTCCTACAATGAGCAGTTCTTC
TRBV5-1	TRBJ1-6	few	NA	CASSLDRAANSPLHF	TGCGCCAGCAGCTTGGACAGGGCGGCTAATTCACCCCTCCACTTT
TRBV12-3/TRBV12-4	TRBJ1-5	NA	TRBD1	CASSRTGRSNQPQHF	TGTGCCAGCAGCCGGACAGGGAGAAGCAATCAGCCCCAGCATTTT
TRBV5-5	TRBJ2-3	NA	NA	CASSLTGPHTDTQYF	TGTGCCAGCAGCCTGACGGGACCGCATACAGATACGCAGTATTTT
TRBV3-1	TRBJ1-4	NA	NA	CASSPTHANEKLFF	TGTGCCAGCAGCCCAACCCACGCGAATGAAAAACTGTTTTTT